This T cell receptor beta chain was recovered during a study of T cells in Graves' hyperthyroidism and ophthalmopathy. Germline CDR1 reads SGHRS; CDR2 reads YFSETQ. The V gene end was trimmed by 3 bases and the J gene end by 2 bases; junction bases not matched to a gene: 6. The CDR3 consists of 17 residues. Researchers took RNA transcripts and amplified the TCR beta CDR3 regions from them. In the first-round RT-PCR of the TCR CDR3, the HTBI primer set was used. A single record per CDR3 protein comes from TCRdb applying MiXCR to the multiplex PCR reads. The sample shows hundreds of thousands of distinct CDR3 sequences, 16% of them seen only once.

The chain couples TRBV5-1 to TRBJ2-1, with 12 bases lining up with TRBD2. The material sequenced was blood. This receptor was taken from a woman between 35 and 50 years old with Graves' ophthalmopathy. The CDR3 DNA follows: TGCGCCAGCAGCTCACTAGCGGGAGGCCGAACCTACAATGAGCAGTTCTTC. This sequence encodes CASSSLAGGRTYNEQFF.